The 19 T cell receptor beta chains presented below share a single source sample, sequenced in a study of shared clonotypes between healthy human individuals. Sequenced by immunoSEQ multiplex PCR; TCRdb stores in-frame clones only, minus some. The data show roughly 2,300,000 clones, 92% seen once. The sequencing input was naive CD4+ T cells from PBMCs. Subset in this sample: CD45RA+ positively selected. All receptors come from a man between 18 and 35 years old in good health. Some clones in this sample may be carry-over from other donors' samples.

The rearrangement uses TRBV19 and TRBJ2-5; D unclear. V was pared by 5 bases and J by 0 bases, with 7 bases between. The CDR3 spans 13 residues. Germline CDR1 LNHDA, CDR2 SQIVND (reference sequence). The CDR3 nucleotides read TGTGCCAGTAGTGGTTGGTACCAAGAGACCCAGTACTTC. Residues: CASSGWYQETQYF.

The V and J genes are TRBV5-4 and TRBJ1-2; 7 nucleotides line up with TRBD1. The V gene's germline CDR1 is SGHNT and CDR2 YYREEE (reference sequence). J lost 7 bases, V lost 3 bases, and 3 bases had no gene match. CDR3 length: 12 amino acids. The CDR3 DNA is TGTGCCAGCAGCTCGGGGACAGCTGGCTACACCTTC. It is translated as CASSSGTAGYTF.

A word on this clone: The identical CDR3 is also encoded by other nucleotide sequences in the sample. CDR3 coding DNA: TGTGCCAGCAGCCCCCCGGGGGGGAGCTCCTACAATGAGCAGTTCTTC. It specifies CASSPPGGSSYNEQFF. V usage is TRBV7-3 and J usage is TRBJ2-1, with 8 bases identical to TRBD2. The CDR3 has 16 residues. The V and J ends lost 5 bases and 0 bases, in that order; junction bases with no gene match: 6. Germline-derived CDR1 and CDR2 are SGHTA and FQGTGA.

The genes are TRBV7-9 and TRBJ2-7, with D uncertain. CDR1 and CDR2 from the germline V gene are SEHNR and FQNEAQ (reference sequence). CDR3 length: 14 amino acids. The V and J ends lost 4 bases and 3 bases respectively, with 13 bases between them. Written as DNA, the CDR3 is TGTGCCAGCAGCTACCGGGCCATAGGCTACGAGCAGTACTTC. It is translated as CASSYRAIGYEQYF. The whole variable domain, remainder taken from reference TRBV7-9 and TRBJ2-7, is DTGVSQNPRHKITKRGQNVTFRCDPISEHNRLYWYRQTLGQGPEFLTYFQNEAQLEKSRLLSDRFSAERPKGSFSTLEIQRTEQGDSAMYLCASSYRAIGYEQYFGPGTRLTVT.

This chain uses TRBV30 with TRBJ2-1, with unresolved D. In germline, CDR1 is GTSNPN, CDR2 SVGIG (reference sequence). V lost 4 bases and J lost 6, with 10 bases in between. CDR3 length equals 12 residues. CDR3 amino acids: CAWTGYRNEQFF. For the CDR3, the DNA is TGTGCCTGGACCGGGTACCGCAATGAGCAGTTCTTC.

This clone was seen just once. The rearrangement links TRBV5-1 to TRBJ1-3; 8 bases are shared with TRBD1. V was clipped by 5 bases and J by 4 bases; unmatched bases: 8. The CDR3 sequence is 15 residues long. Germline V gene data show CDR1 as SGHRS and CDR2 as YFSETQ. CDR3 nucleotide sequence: TGCGCCAGCAGAGATCCCAGGGGGCCGGGAAACACCATATATTTT. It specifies CASRDPRGPGNTIYF.

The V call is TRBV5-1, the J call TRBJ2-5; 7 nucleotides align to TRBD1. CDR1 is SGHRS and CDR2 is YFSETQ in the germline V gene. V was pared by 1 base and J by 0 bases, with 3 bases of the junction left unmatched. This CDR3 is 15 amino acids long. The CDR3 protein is CASSLFGTDQETQYF. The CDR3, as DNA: TGCGCCAGCAGCTTGTTCGGGACAGACCAAGAGACCCAGTACTTC.

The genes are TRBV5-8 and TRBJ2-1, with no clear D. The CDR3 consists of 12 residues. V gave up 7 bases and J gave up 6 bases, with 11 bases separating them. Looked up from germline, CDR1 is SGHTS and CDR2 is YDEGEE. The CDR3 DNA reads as TGTGCCAGCTTCCCTCGCGGCAATGAGCAGTTCTTC. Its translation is CASFPRGNEQFF.

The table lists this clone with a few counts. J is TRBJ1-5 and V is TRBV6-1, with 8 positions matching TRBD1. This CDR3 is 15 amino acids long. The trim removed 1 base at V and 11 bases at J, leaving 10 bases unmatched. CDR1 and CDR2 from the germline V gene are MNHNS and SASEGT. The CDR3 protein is CASSEGQGALRAQHF. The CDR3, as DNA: TGTGCCAGCAGTGAAGGGCAGGGGGCCCTCAGGGCCCAGCATTTT.

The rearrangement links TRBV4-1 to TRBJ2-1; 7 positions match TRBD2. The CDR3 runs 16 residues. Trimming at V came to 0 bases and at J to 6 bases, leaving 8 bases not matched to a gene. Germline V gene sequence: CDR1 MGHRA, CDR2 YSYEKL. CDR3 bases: TGCGCCAGCAGCCAAGATATACGGGAGGAAATCAATGAGCAGTTCTTC. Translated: CASSQDIREEINEQFF.

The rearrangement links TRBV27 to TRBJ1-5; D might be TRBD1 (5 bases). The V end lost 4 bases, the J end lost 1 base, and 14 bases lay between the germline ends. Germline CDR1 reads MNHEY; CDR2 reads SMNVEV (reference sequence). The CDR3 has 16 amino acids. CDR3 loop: CASSSDGDLSNQPQHF. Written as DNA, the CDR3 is TGTGCCAGCAGTTCGGACGGGGACTTGAGCAATCAGCCCCAGCATTTT.

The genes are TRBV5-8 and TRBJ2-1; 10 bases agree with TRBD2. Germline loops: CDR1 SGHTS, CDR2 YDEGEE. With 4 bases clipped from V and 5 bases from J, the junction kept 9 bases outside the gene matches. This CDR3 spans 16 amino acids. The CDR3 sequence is CASSQPLTSGHNEQFF. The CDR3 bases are TGTGCCAGCAGCCAACCCTTGACTAGCGGGCACAATGAGCAGTTCTTC.

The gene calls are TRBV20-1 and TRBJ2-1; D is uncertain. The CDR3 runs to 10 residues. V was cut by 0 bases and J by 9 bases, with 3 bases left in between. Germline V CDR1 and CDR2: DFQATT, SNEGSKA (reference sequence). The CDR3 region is CSARDLEQFF. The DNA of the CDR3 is TGCAGTGCTAGAGACCTTGAGCAGTTCTTC.

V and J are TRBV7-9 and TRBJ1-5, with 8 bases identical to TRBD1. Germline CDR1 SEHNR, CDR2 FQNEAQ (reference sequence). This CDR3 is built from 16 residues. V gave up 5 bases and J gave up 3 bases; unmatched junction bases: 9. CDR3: CASSPGQGLNNQPQHF. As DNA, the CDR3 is TGTGCCAGCAGCCCTGGACAGGGCCTTAACAATCAGCCCCAGCATTTT.

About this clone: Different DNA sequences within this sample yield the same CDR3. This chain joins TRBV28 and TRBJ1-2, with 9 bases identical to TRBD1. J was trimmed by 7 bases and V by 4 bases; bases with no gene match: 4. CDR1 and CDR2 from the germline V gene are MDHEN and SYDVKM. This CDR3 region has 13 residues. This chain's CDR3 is CASSSGQGFGYTF. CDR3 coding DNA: TGTGCCAGCAGTTCGGGACAGGGTTTTGGCTACACCTTC.

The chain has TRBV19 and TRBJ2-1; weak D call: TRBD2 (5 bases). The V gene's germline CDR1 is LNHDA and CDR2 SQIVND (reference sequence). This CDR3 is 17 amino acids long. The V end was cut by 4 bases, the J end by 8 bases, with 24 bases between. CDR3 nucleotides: TGTGCCAGTAGTAGGAGGAGTAAGTCCCCCGGCCGCGATGAGCAGTTCTTC. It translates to CASSRRSKSPGRDEQFF.

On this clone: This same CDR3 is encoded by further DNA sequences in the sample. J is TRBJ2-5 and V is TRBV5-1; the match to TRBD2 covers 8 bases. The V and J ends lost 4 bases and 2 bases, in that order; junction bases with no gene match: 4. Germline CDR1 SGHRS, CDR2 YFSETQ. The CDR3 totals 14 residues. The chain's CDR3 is CASSPGGGQETQYF. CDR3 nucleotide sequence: TGCGCCAGCAGCCCCGGCGGGGGGCAAGAGACCCAGTACTTC.

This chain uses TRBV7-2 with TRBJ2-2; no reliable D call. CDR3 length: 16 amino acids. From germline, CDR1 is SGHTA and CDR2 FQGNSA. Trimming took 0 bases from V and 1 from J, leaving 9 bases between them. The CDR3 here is CASSLAGHLNTGELFF. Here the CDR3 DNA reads TGTGCCAGCAGCTTAGCGGGCCACCTGAACACCGGGGAGCTGTTTTTT.

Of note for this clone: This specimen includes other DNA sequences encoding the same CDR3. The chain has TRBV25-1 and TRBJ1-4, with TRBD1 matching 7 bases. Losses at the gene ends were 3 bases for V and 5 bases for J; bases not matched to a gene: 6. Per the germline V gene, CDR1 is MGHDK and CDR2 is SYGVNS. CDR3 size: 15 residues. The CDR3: CASSDPGTANEKLFF. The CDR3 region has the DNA TGTGCCAGCAGTGACCCCGGGACAGCCAATGAAAAACTGTTTTTT.